The rows below give T cell receptor beta chains drawn from one sample of a study of blood T cell repertoires in COVID-19. The assay was immunoSEQ multiplex PCR, and TCRdb's table has in-frame clones only and misses some. The sample holds a few hundred thousand clones, roughly 89% seen once. Material: PBMCs or T cells enriched from blood (not recorded which). These receptors all come from a woman aged 18-29 years who had recovered from COVID-19. Each CDR3 is given with its conserved first and last residue. The order of the fields is J gene, V gene, clone size, D gene, CDR3 DNA, CDR3 protein. A D gene is named only where the DNA matches it firmly. Not every row has a clone size; where given, it reads once, few, many or a size class.

TRBJ1-2,TRBV5-1,-,-,TGCGCCAGCGGACCGGGGGAAGTGGCTAACTATGGCTACACCTTC,CASGPGEVANYGYTF
TRBJ2-5,TRBV7-3,-,-,TGTGCCAGCAGCGTCCAGGGTCGCGAGACCCAGTACTTC,CASSVQGRETQYF
TRBJ2-1,TRBV11-3,-,-,TGTGCCAGCAGGAATCACAGTTCTCGCCCCCCGTTCTTC,CASRNHSSRPPFF
TRBJ2-7,TRBV25-1,-,-,TGTGCCAGCAGTGAGCCCCGGACGGGGGAGCAGTACTTC,CASSEPRTGEQYF
TRBJ2-5,TRBV7-2,-,TRBD1,TGTGCCAGCAGCACGGACAGGGGGAATGGTCCCCAGTACTTC,CASSTDRGNGPQYF
TRBJ2-1,TRBV15,-,-,TGTGCCACCAGCAGAGATCCAGCGGTAGTCAATGAGCAGTTCTTC,CATSRDPAVVNEQFF
TRBJ2-7,TRBV6-5,-,-,TGTGCCAGCAGTAACCAGGGTTACGAGCAGTACTTC,CASSNQGYEQYF
TRBJ2-7,TRBV6-2/TRBV6-3,-,TRBD1,TGTGCCAGCAGTTACCCACCGGGACAGGGCCCCTACGAGCAGTACTTC,CASSYPPGQGPYEQYF
TRBJ2-2,TRBV9,-,TRBD1,TGTGCCAGCAGCTTCGGGACAGGGGGACCCGGGGAGCTGTTTTTT,CASSFGTGGPGELFF
TRBJ1-2,TRBV9,-,-,TGTGCCAGCAGCTCCGAGATCTATGGCTACACCTTC,CASSSEIYGYTF
TRBJ1-2,TRBV4-2,-,-,TGTGCCAGCAGCCAAGGCTGGTCAGCTAACTATGGCTACACCTTC,CASSQGWSANYGYTF
TRBJ1-1,TRBV11-2,-,TRBD1,TGTGCCAGCAGCTTAGATGACAGGGTGAACACTGAAGCTTTCTTT,CASSLDDRVNTEAFF
TRBJ2-1,TRBV11-2,-,TRBD2,TGTGCCAGCAGCTTAGGCGGGAGGCACTACTACAATGAGCAGTTCTTC,CASSLGGRHYYNEQFF
TRBJ2-1,TRBV7-3,-,TRBD1,TGTGCCAGCAGCACTCAATCCCGGGACAGGGTATTCTTC,CASSTQSRDRVFF
TRBJ2-3,TRBV27,-,TRBD2,TGTGCCAGCAGTTTATTTCAACTAGCGGGGGTAGGGGATACGCAGTATTTT,CASSLFQLAGVGDTQYF
TRBJ1-6,TRBV12-3/TRBV12-4,-,-,TGTGCCAGCAGTTTAAACGGGAATTCACCCCTCCACTTT,CASSLNGNSPLHF
TRBJ1-1,TRBV7-9,-,TRBD1,TGTGCCAGCAGCTTAGGCAGAGGGGACAGTCTGAACACTGAAGCTTTCTTT,CASSLGRGDSLNTEAFF
TRBJ2-3,TRBV9,-,-,TGTGCCAGCAGCGGAGGGGGATGGGGCGGGTCACACACAGATACGCAGTATTTT,CASSGGGWGGSHTDTQYF
TRBJ1-1,TRBV15,-,-,TGTGCCACCAGCAGAGATGGGGACAAACTGAACACTGAAGCTTTCTTT,CATSRDGDKLNTEAFF
TRBJ1-5,TRBV6-2/TRBV6-3,-,TRBD1,TGTGCCAGCAGTTATTCAGGGGGTTATCAGCCCCAGCATTTT,CASSYSGGYQPQHF
TRBJ2-7,TRBV12-3/TRBV12-4,-,-,TGTGCCAGCAGCCCCTACTCCGAGCAGTACTTC,CASSPYSEQYF
TRBJ1-2,TRBV9,-,-,TGTGCCAGCAGCGAGAGAGAGTCAGGGAACTATGGCTACACCTTC,CASSERESGNYGYTF
TRBJ2-7,TRBV28,-,-,TGTGCCAGCAGTCTACAGGGTTCGACCTACGAGCAGTACTTC,CASSLQGSTYEQYF
TRBJ1-1,TRBV30,once,-,TGTGCCTGGAGAATTAGAGAGAACACTGAAGCTTTCTTT,CAWRIRENTEAFF
TRBJ2-1,TRBV4-3,-,-,TGCGCCAGCAGCCTAACAGGTCCGGATGAGCAGTTCTTC,CASSLTGPDEQFF
TRBJ1-5,TRBV2,-,-,TGTGCCAGCAGTGACCAGGGTCCATATAGCAATCAGCCCCAGCATTTT,CASSDQGPYSNQPQHF
TRBJ1-6,TRBV3-1/TRBV3-2,-,-,TGTGCCAGCAGCCCCGCCTTCGGAGACTCACCCCTCCACTTT,CASSPAFGDSPLHF
TRBJ1-2,TRBV25-1,-,TRBD1,TGTGCCAGCAGTGCCCGGGACAGCGACTACTATGGCTACACCTTC,CASSARDSDYYGYTF
TRBJ2-3,TRBV4-3,-,TRBD1,TGCGCCAGCAGCCCCTACAGGGGACCAGATACGCAGTATTTT,CASSPYRGPDTQYF
TRBJ1-2,TRBV12-3/TRBV12-4,-,TRBD1,TGTGCCAGCAGTCCAGGGGGACATGGCTACACCTTC,CASSPGGHGYTF
TRBJ2-7,TRBV7-2,-,-,TGTGCCAGCAGCTCAACCTACGAGCAGTACTTC,CASSSTYEQYF
TRBJ1-6,TRBV5-4,few,TRBD1,TGTGCCAGCACCGCCGGGACAGGCCTTAATTCACCCCTCCACTTT,CASTAGTGLNSPLHF
TRBJ1-2,TRBV5-1,few,-,TGCGCCAGCAGCCCGGAGGCCGCTAACTATGGCTACACCTTC,CASSPEAANYGYTF
TRBJ1-5,TRBV28,-,TRBD1,TGTGCCACCGAAATCCCAGGGGGTCAAAATCAGCCCCAGCATTTT,CATEIPGGQNQPQHF
TRBJ2-5,TRBV6-2/TRBV6-3,-,TRBD2,TGTGCCAGCAGTTCTGAGAGGACTAGCGGGAGTGAGACCCAGTACTTC,CASSSERTSGSETQYF
TRBJ1-5,TRBV5-6,-,-,TGTGCCAGCAGCTTGCTAGGGGGTGGCAATCAGCCCCAGCATTTT,CASSLLGGGNQPQHF
TRBJ1-2,TRBV28,-,TRBD1,TGTGCCAGCAGCCCCTTGGGGACAGGGCCCTTTAGCTATGGCTGCACCTTC,CASSPLGTGPFSYGCTF